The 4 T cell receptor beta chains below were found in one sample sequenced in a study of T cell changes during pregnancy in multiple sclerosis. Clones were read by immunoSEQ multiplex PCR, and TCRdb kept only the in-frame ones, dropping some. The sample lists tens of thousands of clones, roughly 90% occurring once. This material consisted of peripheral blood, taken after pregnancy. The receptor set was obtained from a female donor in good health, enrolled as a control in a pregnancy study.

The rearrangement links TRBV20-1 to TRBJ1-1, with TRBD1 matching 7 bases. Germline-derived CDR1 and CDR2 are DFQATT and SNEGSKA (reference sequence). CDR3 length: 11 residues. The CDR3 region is CSGLQGVEAFF. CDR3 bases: TGCAGCGGACTTCAGGGGGTTGAAGCTTTCTTT.

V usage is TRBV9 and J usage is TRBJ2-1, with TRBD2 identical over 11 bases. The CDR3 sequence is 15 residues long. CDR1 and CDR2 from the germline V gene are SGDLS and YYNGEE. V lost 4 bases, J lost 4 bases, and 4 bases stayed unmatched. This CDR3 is CASSKGLAEYNEQFF. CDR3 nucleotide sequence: TGTGCCAGCAGCAAGGGACTAGCGGAGTACAATGAGCAGTTCTTC.

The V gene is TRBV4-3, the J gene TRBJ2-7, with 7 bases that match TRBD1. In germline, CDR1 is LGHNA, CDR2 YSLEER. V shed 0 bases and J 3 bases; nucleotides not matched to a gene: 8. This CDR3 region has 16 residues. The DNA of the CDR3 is TGCGCCAGCAGCCAAGACGGAACAGGGGCTAACTACGAGCAGTACTTC. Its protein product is CASSQDGTGANYEQYF.

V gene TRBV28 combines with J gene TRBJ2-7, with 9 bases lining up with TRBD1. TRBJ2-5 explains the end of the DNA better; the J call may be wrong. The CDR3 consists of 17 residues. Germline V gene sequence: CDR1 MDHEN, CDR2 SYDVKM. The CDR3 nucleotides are TGTGCCAGCAGTCCGAATAAATTTGGACAGGGGTCGGAGACCCAGTACTTC. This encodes CASSPNKFGQGSETQYF.